One sample yielded the 14 T cell receptor beta chains listed below, sequenced in a study of OX40 agonist ivuxolimab in advanced cancers. Sequencing used immunoSEQ multiplex PCR; TCRdb keeps in-frame clones, though not all of them. This table holds about 90,000 clones, 85% found once. The sample consisted of CD4+ or CD8+ T cells sorted from blood, taken in a trial of the OX40 agonist ivuxolimab. The origin of the receptors is an adult with an advanced solid tumor such as melanoma, head and neck, liver or kidney cancer.

The rearrangement uses TRBV7-9 and TRBJ2-5, with TRBD1 matching over 7 bases. CDR1 is SEHNR, CDR2 FQNEAQ, per germline (reference sequence). The CDR3 has 15 residues. V was clipped by 5 bases and J by 2 bases; unmatched bases: 8. The CDR3 coding sequence is TGTGCCAGCAGCCGACCGGGACAGATGCAAGAGACCCAGTACTTC. Amino acid sequence: CASSRPGQMQETQYF.

The chain uses TRBV4-2 and TRBJ1-4; D may be TRBD1 (6 bases). The V end was cut by 3 bases, the J end by 11 bases, with 19 bases between. Germline values: CDR1 LGHNA, CDR2 YNFKEQ. The CDR3 consists of 15 residues. CDR3 bases: TGTGCCAGCAGCCAGGAGAGGACAGTTCTGGGGAAACTGTTTTTT. Protein: CASSQERTVLGKLFF.

The chain couples TRBV2 to TRBJ2-5; 10 nucleotides line up with TRBD2. From germline, CDR1 is SNHLY and CDR2 FYNNEI. The CDR3 is made up of 14 amino acids. The V gene end was trimmed by 5 bases and the J gene end by 1 base; junction bases not matched to a gene: 1. The CDR3 reads CASSLAGGQETQYF. The CDR3 DNA reads as TGTGCCAGCAGTTTAGCGGGGGGCCAAGAGACCCAGTACTTC. Full variable domain (remainder filled in from reference TRBV2 and TRBJ2-5): EPEVTQTPSHQVTQMGQEVILRCVPISNHLYFYWYRQILGQKVEFLVSFYNNEISEKSEIFDDQFSVERPDGSNFTLKIRSTKLEDSAMYFCASSLAGGQETQYFGPGTRLLVL.

This clone was seen a single time. V and J are TRBV6-1 and TRBJ2-3, with D perhaps matching TRBD1 or TRBD2 (6 bases each). The CDR3 runs 14 residues. Germline V gene sequence: CDR1 MNHNS, CDR2 SASEGT. Trimming removed 10 bases at V and 2 bases at J, with 16 bases between. CDR3: CATKGGRDTDTQYF. CDR3 nucleotide sequence: TGTGCCACCAAGGGGGGCAGGGACACAGATACGCAGTATTTT.

This clone showed up just a few times. The chain recombines TRBV28 with TRBJ1-1; D ambiguous. From germline, CDR1 is MDHEN and CDR2 SYDVKM. V lost 7 bases and J 4 bases, leaving 7 bases between the germline ends. The CDR3 runs to 11 residues. CDR3 sequence: CASTGPTEAFF. The CDR3 DNA follows: TGTGCCAGCACCGGGCCCACTGAAGCTTTCTTT.

This clone was detected only a few times. The chain links TRBV5-1 to TRBJ2-7; no definite D call. CDR3 length equals 10 residues. From germline, CDR1 is SGHRS and CDR2 YFSETQ. V was pared by 1 base and J by 5 bases, with 1 base between. The CDR3, as DNA: TGCGCCAGCAGCTTGAACGAGCAGTACGTC. It translates to CASSLNEQYV.

The V and J genes are TRBV15 and TRBJ2-4; D gene uncertain. V was trimmed by 0 bases and J by 12 bases, leaving 9 bases between them. The CDR3 length is 12 residues. The germline gives CDR1 LNHNV, CDR2 YYDKDF (reference sequence). CDR3 sequence: CATSRDKGHQYF. The CDR3 nucleotides read TGTGCCACCAGCAGAGATAAAGGGCATCAGTACTTC. The complete variable domain, with remaining parts taken from reference TRBV15 and TRBJ2-4, reads DAMVIQNPRYQVTQFGKPVTLSCSQTLNHNVMYWYQQKSSQAPKLLFHYYDKDFNNEADTPDNFQSRRPNTSFCFLDIRSPGLGDTAMYLCATSRDKGHQYFGAGTRLSVL.

This sequence joins TRBV6-5 and TRBJ2-2; TRBD1 agrees at 7 bases. This CDR3 is built from 14 residues. J lost 4 bases, V lost 4 bases, and 3 bases had no gene match. Per the germline V gene, CDR1 is MNHEY and CDR2 is SVGAGI. The CDR3 nucleotides read TGTGCCAGCAGTTTGACAGGGTCCACCGGGGAGCTGTTTTTT. It yields the protein CASSLTGSTGELFF.

Only a few counts were recorded for this clone. J is TRBJ1-1 and V is TRBV7-3; D perhaps matches TRBD1 (5 bases). The CDR3 extends over 13 amino acids. The V end lost 5 bases, the J end lost 3 bases, and 10 bases lay between the germline ends. Germline V gene data show CDR1 as SGHTA and CDR2 as FQGTGA. The CDR3 DNA sequence: TGTGCCAGCAGCCCAAACAGGTACACTGAAGCTTTCTTT. It specifies CASSPNRYTEAFF.

The chain couples TRBV7-2 to TRBJ2-3; possibly TRBD2 for D (6 bases). Germline CDR1 and CDR2: SGHTA and FQGNSA. V dropped 1 base and J dropped 4 bases, with 12 bases sitting between them. The CDR3 is made up of 15 amino acids. The CDR3 DNA sequence: TGTGCCAGCAGCTTAGGCCGGGGGAGTTCAGATACGCAGTATTTT. Translation: CASSLGRGSSDTQYF.

In this sample, this clone turned up once. DNA for the CDR3: TGTGCCAGCAGCGTAGCTCCCCGGGTAGCCTATAATTCACCCCTCCACTTT. Residues: CASSVAPRVAYNSPLHF. V gene TRBV9 combines with J gene TRBJ1-6; D remains unclear. Germline V CDR1 and CDR2: SGDLS, YYNGEE. This CDR3 is 17 amino acids long. Trimming took off 0 bases at V and 2 bases at J, with 12 bases between the two ends.

V usage is TRBV7-9 and J usage is TRBJ1-4, with TRBD1 matching 7 bases. The germline CDR1 and CDR2 sequences are SEHNR and FQNEAQ (reference sequence). The CDR3 sequence is 17 residues long. With V trimmed by 1 base and J by 8 bases, 13 bases remained unmatched. The CDR3 is CASSLGTGYPSGEKLFF. The DNA of the CDR3 is TGTGCCAGCAGCTTAGGGACAGGATATCCCTCGGGCGAAAAACTGTTTTTT.

This chain connects TRBV29-1 to TRBJ1-2, with a possible D match to TRBD1 (5 bases). From germline, CDR1 is SQVTM and CDR2 ANQGSEA. The V and J ends lost 3 bases and 3 bases respectively, with 8 bases between them. The CDR3 totals 12 residues. CDR3 sequence reads: CSVERGYYGYTF. As DNA, the CDR3 is TGCAGCGTTGAGAGGGGCTACTATGGCTACACCTTC.

The V and J genes are TRBV7-2 and TRBJ2-5; the D gene is possibly TRBD1 (6 bases). This CDR3 is built from 15 residues. CDR1 and CDR2 from the germline V gene are SGHTA and FQGNSA. With 5 bases removed from V and 2 bases from J, the gap between germline ends came to 15 bases. The CDR3 DNA follows: TGTGCCAGCAGCGAAGACCAGGGGCCTCAAGAGACCCAGTACTTC. Translated: CASSEDQGPQETQYF.